These 30 T cell receptor beta chains were sequenced from one sample in a study of cytomegalovirus exposure and HLA in healthy donors (dated by TCRdb to the late 2010s). The library was produced with the immunoSEQ multiplex PCR assay. For the multiplex PCR, a mixture combining 60 forward primers for TCR Vbeta segments and 13 reverse primers for TCR Jbeta segments was used. The immuneACCESS repertoire file appears here via TCRdb, limited to in-frame rearrangements. These files lack a portion of the clones; in checked studies, under half of the deficit traces to unresolved V genes, and the cause of the others is not known. This sample holds under 200,000 clones; 70% to 90% were observed only once. Clones ranked in the top ten supply around 2.5% of the sample. The specimen was PBMCs. The receptors come from a man in his thirties or forties in good health and CMV-seropositive.

This clone has a single count. The chain employs TRBV5-1 and TRBJ1-1, with D maybe TRBD1 (5 bases). Trimming took 1 base from V and 1 from J, leaving 8 bases between them. Germline loops: CDR1 SGHRS, CDR2 YFSETQ. This CDR3 region has 14 residues. In DNA form, the CDR3 reads TGCGCCAGCAGCTTGTGGGGCCAGAACACTGAAGCTTTCTTT. It codes for CASSLWGQNTEAFF.

This chain links TRBV7-2 with TRBJ1-1, with D possibly matching TRBD1 (6 bases). The V and J ends lost 1 base and 4 bases respectively, with 7 bases between them. This CDR3 is 13 amino acids long. Germline CDR1 SGHTA, CDR2 FQGNSA. Written as DNA, the CDR3 is TGTGCCAGCAGCTTAGACAGGGTCACTGAAGCTTTCTTT. It encodes CASSLDRVTEAFF.

This chain joins TRBV30 and TRBJ1-1, with D possibly matching TRBD1 (5 bases). Germline CDR1 GTSNPN, CDR2 SVGIG (reference sequence). The CDR3 is made up of 14 amino acids. The germline V and J ends were trimmed by 8 bases and 1 base, with 17 bases remaining between them. The DNA for the CDR3 is TGTGCCGGTACTTCAGGGTGGGGGAACACTGAAGCTTTCTTT. Its translation is CAGTSGWGNTEAFF.

The CDR3: CASSSRDRVNSPLHF. As DNA, the CDR3 is TGTGCCAGCAGCTCCAGGGACAGGGTCAATTCACCCCTCCACTTT. The chain has TRBV27 and TRBJ1-6; 9 bases are shared with TRBD1. V shed 6 bases, J shed 7 bases, and the junction held 7 bases outside the gene matches. The CDR3 spans 15 residues. CDR1 MNHEY and CDR2 SMNVEV come from the germline V gene (reference sequence).

This clone has a handful of counts. V is TRBV2 and J is TRBJ2-1; the D gene is possibly TRBD1 (6 bases). The V gene's germline CDR1 is SNHLY and CDR2 FYNNEI. CDR3 size: 14 residues. The V end lost 6 bases, the J end lost 5 bases, and 14 bases lay between the germline ends. The CDR3 spells CASRGRGMDNEQFF. The CDR3 nucleotides read TGTGCCAGCAGGGGCAGGGGTATGGACAATGAGCAGTTCTTC.

This clone was detected a few times. This chain joins TRBV4-3 and TRBJ1-1; 8 nucleotides align to TRBD1. The CDR3 runs 15 residues. J gave up 3 bases and V 0 bases, and 3 bases lay outside the gene matches. Germline V gives CDR1 LGHNA, CDR2 YSLEER. The CDR3 sequence is CASSQEDRADTEAFF. In DNA, the CDR3 is TGCGCCAGCAGCCAAGAGGACAGGGCGGACACTGAAGCTTTCTTT.

This clone was picked up a small number of times. The chain combines TRBV2 with TRBJ2-5, with a weak D call TRBD2 (7 bases). Trimming pared 4 bases from V and 6 bases from J, leaving 12 bases between. Germline V CDR1 and CDR2: SNHLY, FYNNEI. CDR3 length: 13 amino acids. CDR3 protein: CASSGGGTQTQYF. CDR3 nucleotides: TGTGCCAGCAGTGGGGGGGGCACTCAGACCCAGTACTTC.

The J gene is TRBJ2-5, the V gene TRBV5-6; TRBD2 matches 11 bases. This CDR3 has 17 amino acids. V was clipped by 6 bases and J by 0 bases; unmatched bases: 10. Germline V lookup: CDR1 SGHDT, CDR2 YYEEEE. CDR3 DNA: TGTGCCAGCAACATAGGACTAGCGGGTCGTAACCAAGAGACCCAGTACTTC. Translating gives CASNIGLAGRNQETQYF.

This clone was recorded only once. The gene calls are TRBV27 and TRBJ2-2; possibly TRBD1 for D (6 bases). The CDR3 totals 14 residues. In germline, CDR1 is MNHEY, CDR2 SMNVEV (reference sequence). The V gene lost 4 bases and the J gene lost 6 bases, with 12 bases spanning the gap. CDR3 residues: CASSWGRAAGELFF. As DNA, the CDR3 is TGTGCCAGCAGTTGGGGGCGAGCAGCCGGGGAGCTGTTTTTT.

The rearrangement links TRBV5-4 to TRBJ2-7, with 8 nucleotides matching TRBD1. CDR3 length: 13 amino acids. Germline V CDR1 and CDR2: SGHNT, YYREEE (reference sequence). V was pared by 3 bases and J by 5 bases, with 4 bases of the junction left unmatched. The CDR3 nucleotides are TGTGCCAGCAGCTCGGACAGGGCCAACGAGCAGTACTTC. This gives the protein CASSSDRANEQYF.

For this clone: Other nucleotide sequences from this sample produce the same CDR3. The rearrangement uses TRBV29-1 and TRBJ2-3, with 12 bases aligning to TRBD1. Germline V gene data show CDR1 as SQVTM and CDR2 as ANQGSEA. This CDR3 is 15 amino acids long. Trimming took 3 bases from V and 5 from J; bases not matched to a gene: 6. This CDR3 reads CSVDGTGGWGDTQYF. The CDR3, as DNA: TGCAGCGTTGATGGGACAGGGGGCTGGGGAGATACGCAGTATTTT.

V is TRBV4-3 and J is TRBJ2-5, with TRBD2 matching over 13 bases. This CDR3 region has 16 residues. V shed 2 bases and J 5 bases; nucleotides not matched to a gene: 5. The germline CDR1 and CDR2 sequences are LGHNA and YSLEER. CDR3 in DNA: TGCGCCAGCAGCCAAAGTCGGACTAGCGGGAGCGAGACCCAGTACTTC. It codes for CASSQSRTSGSETQYF.

The chain recombines TRBV19 with TRBJ2-7, with 7 nucleotides matching TRBD2. Germline values: CDR1 LNHDA, CDR2 SQIVND (reference sequence). This CDR3 is built from 15 residues. The trim removed 5 bases at V and 2 bases at J, leaving 9 bases unmatched. CDR3 DNA: TGTGCCAGTAGTGCCGTTGGGGGAGGGCCCTACGAGCAGTACTTC. This translates into CASSAVGGGPYEQYF.

This chain links TRBV7-9 with TRBJ2-7; 12 nucleotides line up with TRBD2. CDR3 length equals 15 residues. Per germline, CDR1 SEHNR and CDR2 FQNEAQ (reference sequence). V was pared by 5 bases and J by 4 bases, with 6 bases of the junction left unmatched. The CDR3 loop is CASSPTSGRWYEQYV. CDR3 nucleotides: TGTGCCAGCAGCCCGACTAGCGGGAGATGGTACGAGCAGTACGTC.

This clone has only a few counts. The J gene is TRBJ1-1, the V gene TRBV4-3; no clear D. Trimming removed 4 bases from V and 1 base from J, with 10 bases in between. This CDR3 comprises 14 residues. Germline lookup yields CDR1 LGHNA and CDR2 YSLEER. In DNA form, the CDR3 reads TGCGCCAGCAGCCGCAAACATCAGAACACTGAAGCTTTCTTT. Translation: CASSRKHQNTEAFF.

The V call is TRBV27, the J call TRBJ2-1; 8 positions match TRBD1. The ends lost 6 bases at V and 9 bases at J; junction bases unmatched: 7. The CDR3 covers 13 residues. Looked up from germline, CDR1 is MNHEY and CDR2 is SMNVEV (reference sequence). The CDR3 region is CASRHTGGGEQFF. CDR3 DNA sequence: TGTGCCAGCAGACACACAGGGGGAGGTGAGCAGTTCTTC.

The V call is TRBV5-1, the J call TRBJ1-1; no clear D. Between the trimmed V and J ends, which lost 5 bases and 4 bases, there was a span of 12 bases. Germline CDR1 SGHRS, CDR2 YFSETQ. This CDR3 is 13 amino acids long. The CDR3, as DNA: TGCGCCAGCAGTAGGTCTGGAGGCACTGAAGCTTTCTTT. Translating it yields CASSRSGGTEAFF.

The chain has TRBV2 and TRBJ2-5, with D unresolved. The CDR3 extends over 14 amino acids. V lost 0 bases and J 5 bases, leaving 10 bases between the germline ends. In germline, CDR1 is SNHLY, CDR2 FYNNEI. CDR3 sequence reads: CASSEALLSETQYF. The CDR3 DNA sequence: TGTGCCAGCAGTGAAGCCCTCTTATCGGAGACCCAGTACTTC.

V usage is TRBV4-3 and J usage is TRBJ2-1, with no clear D. V was pared by 0 bases and J by 1 base, with 13 bases between. Germline assignment: CDR1 LGHNA and CDR2 YSLEER. The CDR3 is 17 amino acids. CDR3: CASSQDLRSPSYNEQFF. Here the CDR3 DNA reads TGCGCCAGCAGCCAAGATCTTCGGAGCCCATCCTACAATGAGCAGTTCTTC.

The chain couples TRBV10-3 to TRBJ1-2; D uncertain. Trimming pared 3 bases from V and 4 bases from J, leaving 12 bases between. This CDR3 comprises 14 residues. The germline gives CDR1 ENHRY, CDR2 SYGVKD. The CDR3 region has the DNA TGTGCCATCAGTGACCCCCGGGGAGTCTATGGCTACACCTTC. As protein: CAISDPRGVYGYTF.

The V gene is TRBV5-5, the J gene TRBJ1-3; D is uncertain. This CDR3 has 15 amino acids. CDR1 and CDR2 from the germline V gene are SGHKS and YYEKEE (reference sequence). V shed 0 bases and J shed 0 bases, with 7 bases lying between them. In DNA, the CDR3 is TGTGCCAGCAGCTTGGGAGGGCCCTCTGGAAACACCATATATTTT. Translating it yields CASSLGGPSGNTIYF.

The DNA of the CDR3 is TGTGCCATACAGAGCGGGCCCACAGATACGCAGTATTTT. It translates to CAIQSGPTDTQYF. This chain joins TRBV10-3 and TRBJ2-3, with D perhaps matching TRBD2 (6 bases). The V gene lost 9 bases and the J gene lost 2 bases, with 12 bases spanning the gap. Looked up from germline, CDR1 is ENHRY and CDR2 is SYGVKD. CDR3 size: 13 residues.

The chain combines TRBV2 with TRBJ1-3, with D unclear. This CDR3 comprises 13 residues. Germline assignment: CDR1 SNHLY and CDR2 FYNNEI. The V gene lost 7 bases and the J gene lost 7 bases, with 14 bases spanning the gap. The CDR3 protein is CASKEGSENTIYF. CDR3 DNA: TGTGCCAGCAAGGAAGGATCGGAGAACACCATATATTTT.

This sequence joins TRBV2 and TRBJ2-5; perhaps TRBD1 as D (7 bases). Germline loops: CDR1 SNHLY, CDR2 FYNNEI. The CDR3 totals 14 residues. The V end was cut by 3 bases, the J end by 3 bases, with 11 bases between. In DNA form, the CDR3 reads TGTGCCAGCAGTGATCTCAGGGGGGAAGAGACCCAGTACTTC. It codes for CASSDLRGEETQYF.

V gene TRBV29-1 combines with J gene TRBJ2-3; D not certain. Deletions cut 3 bases from V and 1 base from J, with 5 bases between. Germline-derived CDR1 and CDR2 are SQVTM and ANQGSEA. The CDR3 has 12 residues. CDR3 DNA sequence: TGCAGCGTTGACGAGGGCACAGATACGCAGTATTTT. Its protein product is CSVDEGTDTQYF.

The chain has TRBV11-2 and TRBJ1-5, with unresolved D. Trimming took off 3 bases at V and 5 bases at J, with 8 bases between the two ends. Germline CDR1 is SGHAT and CDR2 is FQNNGV. The CDR3 length is 13 residues. CDR3 nucleotides: TGTGCCAGCAGCTTGGGAGGATATCAGCCCCAGCATTTT. As protein: CASSLGGYQPQHF. Full variable domain (missing parts from reference TRBV11-2 and TRBJ1-5): EAGVAQSPRYKIIEKRQSVAFWCNPISGHATLYWYQQILGQGPKLLIQFQNNGVVDDSQLPKDRFSAERLKGVDSTLKIQPAKLEDSAVYLCASSLGGYQPQHFGDGTRLSIL.

The chain employs TRBV5-1 and TRBJ2-3; the match to TRBD2 covers 13 bases. With 0 bases clipped from V and 2 bases from J, the junction kept 3 bases outside the gene matches. From germline, CDR1 is SGHRS and CDR2 YFSETQ. This CDR3 contains 17 residues. DNA for the CDR3: TGCGCCAGCAGCTTGGGACTAGCGGGGGGTTTCACAGATACGCAGTATTTT. As protein: CASSLGLAGGFTDTQYF.

The chain combines TRBV19 with TRBJ1-1, with 7 bases fitting TRBD1. The trim removed 3 bases at V and 0 bases at J, leaving 10 bases unmatched. Germline V CDR1 and CDR2: LNHDA, SQIVND (reference sequence). The CDR3 runs to 17 residues. CDR3 loop: CASSIRDSLFMNTEAFF. The CDR3 DNA follows: TGTGCCAGTAGTATTAGGGACAGCTTATTCATGAACACTGAAGCTTTCTTT.

J is TRBJ1-3 and V is TRBV18, with 7 bases lining up with TRBD1. Germline V gives CDR1 KGHSH, CDR2 LQKENI. CDR3 size: 16 residues. The J segment lost 0 bases and the V segment lost 4 bases, leaving 6 bases of the junction unmatched. The CDR3 sequence is CASSLTGTASGNTIYF. The CDR3 DNA sequence: TGTGCCAGCTCACTAACCGGGACAGCCTCTGGAAACACCATATATTTT.

V is TRBV4-3 and J is TRBJ1-5; 8 nucleotides line up with TRBD1. The CDR3 sequence is 15 residues long. In germline, CDR1 is LGHNA, CDR2 YSLEER. V was pared by 0 bases and J by 5 bases, with 3 bases of the junction left unmatched. The CDR3 nucleotides read TGCGCCAGCAGCCAAGATAGGACAGGGCATCAGCCCCAGCATTTT. As protein: CASSQDRTGHQPQHF.